One sample yielded the 9 T cell receptor beta chains listed below, sequenced in a study of CD8+ T cells in alopecia areata (dated by TCRdb to 2017 to 2018). The treatment or condition label here, explained by the study, means: oral pan-JAK inhibitor, 5-10 mg twice daily. Libraries came from the immunoSEQ multiplex PCR assay. RNA was extracted from all samples and reverse transcribed into cDNA as template for TCR sequencing. TCRdb retrieved this table from immuneACCESS and kept in-frame rearrangements only. Not all clones are present; in checked studies, unresolved V genes account for under half, and no reason is known for the remainder. The sample data list 210,000 or so clones, and approximately 65% of these were observed just once. The ten largest make up 1% to 1.5% of the sample. The sequencing here drew on CD4+ T cells sorted from blood, taken at approximately week 45, from a patient treated with tofacitinib. The receptor set was obtained from a human donor with alopecia areata.

The chain uses TRBV11-2 and TRBJ1-1; D not resolved. V was clipped by 5 bases and J by 3 bases, with 19 bases between them. The CDR3 contains 16 residues. Germline V lookup: CDR1 SGHAT, CDR2 FQNNGV. The CDR3, as DNA: TGTGCCAGCAGCCCCTACCTGGCGGGCGGGTACACTGAAGCTTTCTTT. It specifies CASSPYLAGGYTEAFF.

This clone showed up just once. The V gene is TRBV19, the J gene TRBJ1-5; TRBD1 matches 9 bases. This CDR3 spans 15 amino acids. Looked up from germline, CDR1 is LNHDA and CDR2 is SQIVND (reference sequence). Trimming at V came to 6 bases and at J to 0 bases, leaving 3 bases not matched to a gene. CDR3 sequence (DNA): TGTGCCAGTAGCCCGGACAGGGGTAGCAATCAGCCCCAGCATTTT. Translation gives CASSPDRGSNQPQHF.

This clone turned up a few times. The chain recombines TRBV2 with TRBJ1-5; 8 bases fit TRBD1. The germline V gene encodes CDR1 SNHLY and CDR2 FYNNEI. The CDR3 covers 15 residues. The V and J ends lost 4 bases and 6 bases, in that order; junction bases with no gene match: 8. This CDR3 reads CASSADRGGRQPQHF. The CDR3 DNA sequence: TGTGCCAGCAGTGCTGACAGGGGAGGACGTCAGCCCCAGCATTTT.

The chain links TRBV6-1 to TRBJ1-2; a possible D gene is TRBD1 (5 bases). The CDR3 covers 14 residues. Germline V lookup: CDR1 MNHNS, CDR2 SASEGT. V was cut by 10 bases and J by 7 bases, with 22 bases left in between. The DNA for the CDR3 is TGTGCCACCACGGGGCCACACAAAGCAGGTGGCTACACCTTC. Protein: CATTGPHKAGGYTF.

This clone was picked up a small number of times. CDR3 sequence reads: CSVAPSASETQYF. As DNA, the CDR3 is TGCAGCGTTGCCCCCAGCGCGTCAGAGACCCAGTACTTC. This sequence joins TRBV29-1 and TRBJ2-5; unclear D gene. CDR3 length equals 13 residues. Germline lookup yields CDR1 SQVTM and CDR2 ANQGSEA. Trimming removed 4 bases at V and 4 bases at J, with 13 bases between. The whole variable domain, filled in from reference TRBV29-1 and TRBJ2-5, reads SAVISQKPSRDICQRGTSLTIQCQVDSQVTMMFWYRQQPGQSLTLIATANQGSEATYESGFVIDKFPISRPNLTFSTLTVSNMSPEDSSIYLCSVAPSASETQYFGPGTRLLVL.

This sequence joins TRBV11-2 and TRBJ2-4, with a tentative D call TRBD1 (5 bases). V lost 5 bases and J 3 bases, leaving 17 bases between the germline ends. The length of the CDR3 is 16 residues. The germline CDR1 and CDR2 sequences are SGHAT and FQNNGV. The CDR3 loop reads CASSPPTASGKNIQYF. CDR3 nucleotides: TGTGCCAGCAGCCCTCCGACAGCGAGTGGCAAAAACATTCAGTACTTC. Looking up the rest from reference TRBV11-2 and TRBJ2-4 gives the full variable domain: EAGVAQSPRYKIIEKRQSVAFWCNPISGHATLYWYQQILGQGPKLLIQFQNNGVVDDSQLPKDRFSAERLKGVDSTLKIQPAKLEDSAVYLCASSPPTASGKNIQYFGAGTRLSVL.

The chain recombines TRBV27 with TRBJ2-6; D not resolved. Germline V CDR1 and CDR2: MNHEY, SMNVEV (reference sequence). The CDR3 loop spans 15 amino acids. Trimming pared 5 bases from V and 4 bases from J, leaving 12 bases between. Here the CDR3 reads CASSISSAGANVLTF. CDR3 bases: TGTGCCAGCAGTATCAGTTCGGCGGGGGCCAACGTCCTGACTTTC.

The V call is TRBV10-3, the J call TRBJ2-3; tentative D call: TRBD2 (6 bases). CDR1 is ENHRY, CDR2 SYGVKD, per germline. V was clipped by 6 bases and J by 1 base, with 11 bases between them. This CDR3 contains 14 residues. The CDR3 region is CAIRDSSGTDTQYF. The CDR3 bases are TGTGCCATCAGGGACTCTAGCGGCACAGATACGCAGTATTTT.

The chain is built from TRBV4-1 and TRBJ2-5; D is undetermined. CDR3 length: 14 residues. The germline V gene has CDR1 MGHRA and CDR2 YSYEKL. Trimming shortened V by 1 base and J by 4 bases, and 10 bases separated the two germline ends. The CDR3 DNA reads as TGCGCCAGCAGCCAAGCGCAGACCCCAGAGACCCAGTACTTC. It translates to CASSQAQTPETQYF.